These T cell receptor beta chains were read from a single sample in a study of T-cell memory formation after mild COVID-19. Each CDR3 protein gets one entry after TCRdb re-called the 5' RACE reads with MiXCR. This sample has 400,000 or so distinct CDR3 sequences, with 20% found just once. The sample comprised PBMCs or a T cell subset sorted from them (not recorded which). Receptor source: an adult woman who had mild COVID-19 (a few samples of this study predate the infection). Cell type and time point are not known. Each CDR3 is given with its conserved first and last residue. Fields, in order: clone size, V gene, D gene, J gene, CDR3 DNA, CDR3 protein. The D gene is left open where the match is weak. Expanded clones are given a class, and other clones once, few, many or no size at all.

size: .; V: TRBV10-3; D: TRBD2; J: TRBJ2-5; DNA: TGTGCCAGCGGCGAGGCTAGCGGGGGTGAGACCCAGTACTTC; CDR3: CASGEASGGETQYF
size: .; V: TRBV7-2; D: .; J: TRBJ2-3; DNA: TGTGCCAGCAGCTTAAGCAGGGCTTCAGATACGCAGTATTTT; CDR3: CASSLSRASDTQYF
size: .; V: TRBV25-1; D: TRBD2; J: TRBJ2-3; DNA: TGTGCCAGCAGTGGGGGCCTAGCGGGAGACTCCTACACAGATACGCAGTATTTT; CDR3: CASSGGLAGDSYTDTQYF
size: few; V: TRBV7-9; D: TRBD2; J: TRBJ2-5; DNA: TGTGCCAGCAGCGGGGGACTAGCGTATCAAGAGACCCAGTACTTC; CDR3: CASSGGLAYQETQYF
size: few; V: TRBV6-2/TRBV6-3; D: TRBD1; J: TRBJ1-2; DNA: TGTGCCAGCAGTTACTCCGGACAGGGTGAGGGCTACACCTTC; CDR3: CASSYSGQGEGYTF
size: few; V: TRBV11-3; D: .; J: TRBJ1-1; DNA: TGTGCCAGCAGCTTGGGGCTGTCTGAAGCTTTCTTT; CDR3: CASSLGLSEAFF
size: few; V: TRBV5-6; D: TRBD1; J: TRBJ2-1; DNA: TGTGCCAGCAACTTACAGGGGTTCGATGAGCAGTTCTTC; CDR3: CASNLQGFDEQFF
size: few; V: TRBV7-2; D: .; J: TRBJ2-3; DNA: TGTGCCAGCAGCTTAAGACGGACGGGAAGACGGGGAACGACAGATACGCAGTATTTT; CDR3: CASSLRRTGRRGTTDTQYF
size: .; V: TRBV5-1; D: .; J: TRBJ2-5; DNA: TGCGCCAGCAGCTTGCCGGGTCCTACGGAGACCCAGTACTTC; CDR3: CASSLPGPTETQYF
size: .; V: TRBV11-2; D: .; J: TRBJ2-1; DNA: TGTGCCAGCAGCTTAGAAAGCAGAAGCTCCTACAATGAGCAGTTCTTC; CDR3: CASSLESRSSYNEQFF
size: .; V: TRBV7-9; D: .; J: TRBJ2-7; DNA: TGTGCCAGCAGCTTTTCTAGTAATCCCACCGAGCAGTACTTC; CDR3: CASSFSSNPTEQYF
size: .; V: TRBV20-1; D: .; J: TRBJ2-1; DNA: TGCAGTGCTAGAGAACGGGCGGGCCCAGGCCTCAATGAGCAGTTCTTC; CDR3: CSARERAGPGLNEQFF
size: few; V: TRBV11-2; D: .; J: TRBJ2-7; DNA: TGTGCCAGCAGCTCCCGGGTCGGGTCTACCAACTCCTACGAGCAGTACTTC; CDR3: CASSSRVGSTNSYEQYF
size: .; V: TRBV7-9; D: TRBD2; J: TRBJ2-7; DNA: TGTGCCAGCAGCCCCATGGCCCTAGCGGGAGGGGCCGAGCAGTACTTC; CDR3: CASSPMALAGGAEQYF
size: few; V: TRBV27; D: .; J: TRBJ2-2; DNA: TGTGCCAGCAGTTTATTGTCCAGGCAAGGCACCGGGGAGCTGTTTTTT; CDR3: CASSLLSRQGTGELFF
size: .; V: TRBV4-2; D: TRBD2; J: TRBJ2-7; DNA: TGTGCCAGCAGCCAAGCACTAGCGGGGGCTTACGAGCAGTACTTC; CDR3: CASSQALAGAYEQYF
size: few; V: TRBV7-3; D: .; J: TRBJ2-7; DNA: TGTGCCAGCAGTCCGCGTAACTCCTACGAGCAGTACTTC; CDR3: CASSPRNSYEQYF
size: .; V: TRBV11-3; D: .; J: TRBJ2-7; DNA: TGTGCCAGCAGCTTAGAGAGGTACGCGCAGTACTTC; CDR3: CASSLERYAQYF
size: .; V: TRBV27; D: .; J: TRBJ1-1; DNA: TGTGCCAGCAGTTTATCTCGGGTAAGCGGAGCTTTCTTT; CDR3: CASSLSRVSGAFF
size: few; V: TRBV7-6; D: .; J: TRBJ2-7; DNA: TGTGCCAGCAGCCCTAGCTTGAGGGGGGACCCACAACCGGGCCTACGAGTGGCGGGCTACGAGCAGTACTTC; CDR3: CASSPSLRGDPQPGLRVAGYEQYF
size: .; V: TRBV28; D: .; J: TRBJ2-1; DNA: TGTGCCAGCAGTCTACGCATGGGTGAGCAGTTCTTC; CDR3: CASSLRMGEQFF
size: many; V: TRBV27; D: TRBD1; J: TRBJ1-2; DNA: TGTGCCAGCAGCCCAACCCGGACAGGCAGACACTACACCTTC; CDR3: CASSPTRTGRHYTF
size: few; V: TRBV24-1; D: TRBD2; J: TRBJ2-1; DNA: TGTGCCACCAGTCCTGGGACTAGCGGATACAATGAGCAGTTCTTC; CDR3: CATSPGTSGYNEQFF
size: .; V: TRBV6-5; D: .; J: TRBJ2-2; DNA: TGTGCCAGCAGTTACGGGGGGGCGGACACCGGGGAGCTGTTTTTT; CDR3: CASSYGGADTGELFF
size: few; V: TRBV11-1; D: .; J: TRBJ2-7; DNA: TGTGCCAGCAGCTTCGACAGCCCCTACGAGCAGTACTTC; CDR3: CASSFDSPYEQYF
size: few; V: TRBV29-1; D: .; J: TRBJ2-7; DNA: TGCAGCGTTGAAGAGGGGATCGGCTACGAGCAGTACTTC; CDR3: CSVEEGIGYEQYF
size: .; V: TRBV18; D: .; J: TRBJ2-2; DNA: TGTGCCAGCTCACCCATTCCGTCCTACACCGGGGAGCTGTTTTTT; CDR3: CASSPIPSYTGELFF